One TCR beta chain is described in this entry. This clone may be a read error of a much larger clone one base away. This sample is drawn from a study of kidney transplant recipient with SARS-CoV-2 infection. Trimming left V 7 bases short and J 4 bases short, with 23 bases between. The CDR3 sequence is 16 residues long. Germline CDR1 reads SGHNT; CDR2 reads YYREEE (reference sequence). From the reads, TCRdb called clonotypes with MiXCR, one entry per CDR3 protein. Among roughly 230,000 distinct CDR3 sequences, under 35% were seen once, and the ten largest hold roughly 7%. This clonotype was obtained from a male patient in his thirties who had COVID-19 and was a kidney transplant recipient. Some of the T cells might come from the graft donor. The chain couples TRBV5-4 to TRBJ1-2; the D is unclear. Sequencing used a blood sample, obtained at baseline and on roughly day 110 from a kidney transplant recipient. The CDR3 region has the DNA TGTGCCAGCGATATAGACGTACCAGGAAAGACCTATGGCTACACCTTC. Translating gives CASDIDVPGKTYGYTF.